This is a list of T cell receptor beta chains from one sample in a study of blood T cell repertoires in COVID-19. TCRdb's table, derived via immunoSEQ multiplex PCR, lists solely in-frame clones and lacks some. The table has 400,000 to 450,000 clones, roughly 87% seen once. The sample consisted of PBMCs or T cells enriched from blood (not recorded which). These receptors came from a man younger than 30 who had recovered from COVID-19. Both conserved end residues are part of each CDR3. A D gene is named only where the DNA matches it firmly. The size entry is marked missing in some rows and otherwise reads once, few, many or a size class.

v_gene	j_gene	abundance	d_gene	CDR3nt	CDR3aa
TRBV5-1	TRBJ1-1	NA	NA	TGCGCCAGCAGCTTGGAAACCCCCCCGTTTATTTCAGGCGCTTTCTTT	CASSLETPPFISGAFF
TRBV9	TRBJ2-2	NA	TRBD2	TGTGCCAGCAGCGTAGATGCGGTACTAGCGGGAGGATACACCGGGGAGCTGTTTTTT	CASSVDAVLAGGYTGELFF
TRBV11-2	TRBJ2-7	NA	TRBD1	TGTGCCAGCACCTGGGACAGGGGGCAGGGGGAGCAGTACTTC	CASTWDRGQGEQYF
TRBV7-9	TRBJ2-5	NA	TRBD2	TGTGCCAGTACCCCAACTAGCGGGACCAGGGGGTACTTC	CASTPTSGTRGYF
TRBV5-4	TRBJ2-1	NA	TRBD2	TGTGCCAGCAGCGCTGGGACTAGCAGGTACAATGAGCAGTTCTTC	CASSAGTSRYNEQFF
TRBV18	TRBJ1-1	NA	NA	TGTGCCAGCTCACCCCTGGTAGGCAGGGAAACTGAAGCTTTCTTT	CASSPLVGRETEAFF
TRBV5-4	TRBJ2-7	NA	TRBD1	TGTGCCAGCAGCTATACCGGGACAGGGGGTTACGAGCAGTACTTC	CASSYTGTGGYEQYF
TRBV18	TRBJ1-4	NA	NA	TGTGCCAGCTCACTGGGGCAGCGAATGGAAAAACTGTTTTTT	CASSLGQRMEKLFF
TRBV3-1/TRBV3-2	TRBJ1-6	NA	NA	TGTGCCAGCAGCCATCCGACAGGCCTTAATTCACCCCTCCACTTT	CASSHPTGLNSPLHF
TRBV30	TRBJ1-2	NA	TRBD1	TGTGCCTGGACCCCGGACAGGTTTAACTATGGCTACACCTTC	CAWTPDRFNYGYTF
TRBV5-4	TRBJ2-5	NA	NA	TGTGCCAGCAGCTTAGTCCACGGTCAAGAGACCCAGTACTTC	CASSLVHGQETQYF
TRBV5-8	TRBJ1-3	NA	NA	TGTGCCAGCAGCTGGGGGGACCTACGAGACACCATATATTTT	CASSWGDLRDTIYF
TRBV28	TRBJ1-1	NA	NA	TGTGCCAGCTTGGGGCAGAACACTGAAGCTTTCTTT	CASLGQNTEAFF
TRBV4-2	TRBJ2-7	NA	TRBD2	TGTGCCAGCAGCCAAGGTGTCGGGGGGGGAGGGTTTTACGAGCAGTACTTC	CASSQGVGGGGFYEQYF
TRBV25-1	TRBJ2-1	NA	NA	TGTGCCAGCAGCCCTGGGGGGGGCCCCTACAATGAGCAGTTCTTC	CASSPGGGPYNEQFF
TRBV27	TRBJ1-5	NA	NA	TGTGCCAGCATCCCTCAGGGTTCCTATAGCAATCAGCCCCAGCATTTT	CASIPQGSYSNQPQHF
TRBV28	TRBJ2-2	NA	TRBD2	TGTGCCAGCAGTCTGGGACTAGCGGGGACCGGGGAGCTGTTTTTT	CASSLGLAGTGELFF
TRBV11-1	TRBJ1-1	NA	NA	TGTGCCAGCAGCTTCCGGTCTGGCGGCACTGAAGCTTTCTTT	CASSFRSGGTEAFF
TRBV6-5	TRBJ2-2	NA	NA	TGTGCCAGCAGGACAGGACCTCTGAACACCGGGGAGCTGTTTTTT	CASRTGPLNTGELFF
TRBV9	TRBJ2-1	once	TRBD2	TGTGCCAGCAGCGTAGAACGACTAGCGGGAGGGTACAATGAGCAGTTCTTC	CASSVERLAGGYNEQFF
TRBV6-2/TRBV6-3	TRBJ2-2	few	NA	TGTGCCAGCAGTGGACAGCCCAATACCGGGGAGCTGTTTTTT	CASSGQPNTGELFF
TRBV6-5	TRBJ2-1	NA	TRBD1	TGTGCCAGCACCACCGGGACAGGGGGTTTTGGTGAGCAGTTCTTC	CASTTGTGGFGEQFF
TRBV3-1/TRBV3-2	TRBJ2-1	NA	TRBD2	TGTGCCAGCAGCCTGGAGCGGGAGATGGGCAATGAGCAGTTCTTC	CASSLEREMGNEQFF
TRBV7-9	TRBJ1-1	few	NA	TGTGCCAGCAGCTTACCCCCTCAGGGTAGCACCTTGAACACTGAAGCTTTCTTT	CASSLPPQGSTLNTEAFF
TRBV28	TRBJ1-4	NA	TRBD1	TGTGCCAGCAGTTCAACCGGGACAGGCAGGAGGAGTTATGAAAAACTGTTTTTT	CASSSTGTGRRSYEKLFF
TRBV28	TRBJ1-5	NA	NA	TGTGCCAGCAGTTCCCACAGGTCCAGCGACAAAAGCAATCAGCCCCAGCATTTT	CASSSHRSSDKSNQPQHF
TRBV27	TRBJ1-5	NA	TRBD1	TGTGCCAGCAGACCGGGACAGGGACCATCTAGCAATCAGCCCCAGCATTTT	CASRPGQGPSSNQPQHF
TRBV10-3	TRBJ1-2	once	NA	TGTGCCATCAGTGGGGGGGAGAACTATGGCTACACCTTC	CAISGGENYGYTF
TRBV6-5	TRBJ2-7	NA	TRBD1	TGTGCCAGCAGATCCCCAGGGACAGGGCGTTACGAGCAGTACTTC	CASRSPGTGRYEQYF
TRBV19	TRBJ2-2	NA	TRBD1	TGTGCCAGTAGTATGGGGCAGGGGGCGTACACCGGGGAGCTGTTTTTT	CASSMGQGAYTGELFF
TRBV30	TRBJ1-1	NA	NA	TGTGCCTGGTCCTACAGGGTGGGCACTGAAGCTTTCTTT	CAWSYRVGTEAFF
TRBV13	TRBJ2-7	NA	TRBD2	TGTGCCAGCAGCGTAGCGGGAGGGTCCTCCTACGAGCAGTACTTC	CASSVAGGSSYEQYF
TRBV15	TRBJ1-5	once	TRBD1	TGTGCCACCAGCAACCCAGGACAGGGTGATCAGCCCCAGCATTTT	CATSNPGQGDQPQHF
TRBV7-9	TRBJ1-5	NA	TRBD1	TGTGCCAGCAGCCCGACAGGGGGCAATCAGCCCCAGCATTTT	CASSPTGGNQPQHF
TRBV5-1	TRBJ2-7	NA	TRBD2	TGCGCCAGCAGCTTGGGCGCGGGGGGCGAGCAGTACTTC	CASSLGAGGEQYF
TRBV4-1	TRBJ1-1	NA	NA	TGCGCCAGCAGCCGAGTAGGGGCAAGGCGGACTGAAGCTTTCTTT	CASSRVGARRTEAFF
TRBV29-1	TRBJ2-1	NA	NA	TGCAGCGTTGCACGTCCAGGAAAATACAATGAGCAGTTCTTC	CSVARPGKYNEQFF
TRBV4-1	TRBJ1-1	NA	NA	TGCGCCAGCAGCCAAGCAGGGTCCGGAACTGAAGCTTTCTTT	CASSQAGSGTEAFF
TRBV5-8	TRBJ1-5	NA	TRBD1	TGTGCCAGCAGCCCGTTGAGGGGGCTAGAACAGCCCCAGCATTTT	CASSPLRGLEQPQHF
TRBV19	TRBJ1-2	NA	NA	TGTGCCAGTAACGAGATGGAGGGGCCGGGGGATGGCTACACCTTC	CASNEMEGPGDGYTF
TRBV3-1/TRBV3-2	TRBJ2-7	NA	NA	TGTGCCAGCAGCCAAGAATCTTTTTCGGCAGGACTACCCTACGAGCAGTACTTC	CASSQESFSAGLPYEQYF